Below, 28 T cell receptor beta chains from the same sample are listed, as sequenced in a study of CD8 T cells in ankylosing spondylitis. MiXCR, applied by TCRdb to the 5' RACE reads, yields one record per CDR3 protein. The data show 200,000 to 250,000 distinct CDR3 sequences, about 26% seen once. The sequencing sample was made of blood, either unsorted or a sorted T cell fraction (not recorded which). These receptors came from a male donor with ankylosing spondylitis or in good health (not recorded which).

The table lists this clonotype with many counts. The J gene is TRBJ2-3, the V gene TRBV25-1; 8 bases are shared with TRBD2. The CDR3 has 15 residues. From germline, CDR1 is MGHDK and CDR2 SYGVNS. Trimming removed 4 bases from V and 4 bases from J; junction bases left unmatched: 7. CDR3 region: CASSVPSGGADTQYF. CDR3 DNA: TGTGCCAGCAGTGTCCCCAGCGGGGGCGCAGATACGCAGTATTTT. Supplemented by reference TRBV25-1 and TRBJ2-3, the full variable domain reads EADIYQTPRYLVIGTGKKITLECSQTMGHDKMYWYQQDPGMELHLIHYSYGVNSTEKGDLSSESTVSRIRTEHFPLTLESARPSHTSQYLCASSVPSGGADTQYFGPGTRLTVL.

This clonotype was recorded many times. J is TRBJ1-1 and V is TRBV5-1; D is ambiguous. This CDR3 has 13 amino acids. Germline V lookup: CDR1 SGHRS, CDR2 YFSETQ. V was shortened by 1 base and J by 0 bases, with 4 bases between the two germline ends. The CDR3 loop reads CASSLHMNTEAFF. The DNA for the CDR3 is TGCGCCAGCAGCTTGCATATGAACACTGAAGCTTTCTTT.

V and J are TRBV3-1 and TRBJ2-7; 9 bases are a match to TRBD2. The CDR3 covers 12 residues. From germline, CDR1 is LGHDT and CDR2 YNNKEL (reference sequence). Trimming removed 8 bases from V and 6 bases from J; junction bases left unmatched: 5. The CDR3 DNA is TGTGCCAGCGATAGCGGGAGAGGCGAGCAGTACTTC. Residues: CASDSGRGEQYF.

The rearrangement uses TRBV20-1 and TRBJ2-7; D possibly corresponds to TRBD2 (5 bases). The germline V gene encodes CDR1 DFQATT and CDR2 SNEGSKA (reference sequence). Trimming took 1 base from V and 3 from J, leaving 10 bases between them. The CDR3 spans 13 residues. The DNA of the CDR3 is TGCAGTGCTAGAGTCGGGGTGGGCTACGAGCAGTACTTC. Translated: CSARVGVGYEQYF.

A few counts support this clonotype. V gene TRBV29-1 combines with J gene TRBJ1-2, with a possible D match to TRBD1 (6 bases). Per the germline V gene, CDR1 is SQVTM and CDR2 is ANQGSEA. This CDR3 is 13 amino acids long. V was pared by 4 bases and J by 8 bases, with 17 bases between. In DNA, the CDR3 is TGCAGCGTTGCCGAGGGGGGGACCAGGGGCTACACCTTC. Protein: CSVAEGGTRGYTF.

This clonotype was observed many times. J is TRBJ2-3 and V is TRBV5-1, with 7 bases identical to TRBD1. This CDR3 is 14 amino acids long. V lost 5 bases and J lost 0; bases outside the gene matches: 3. Germline V gene sequence: CDR1 SGHRS, CDR2 YFSETQ. CDR3 in amino acids: CASSADRSTDTQYF. The CDR3 DNA reads TGCGCCAGCAGTGCGGACAGGAGCACAGATACGCAGTATTTT.

The genes are TRBV20-1 and TRBJ2-7; 7 bases align to TRBD1. The length of the CDR3 is 14 residues. Germline V CDR1 and CDR2: DFQATT, SNEGSKA (reference sequence). With 4 bases clipped from V and 4 bases from J, the junction kept 10 bases outside the gene matches. The DNA for the CDR3 is TGCAGTGCTAAGAAGGGGGCGATACTATACGAGCAGTACTTC. Translated, it gives CSAKKGAILYEQYF.

In this sample, this clonotype is medium-sized. One junction end disagrees with the germline gene, perhaps due to a read error. The V call is TRBV20-1, the J call TRBJ1-2; D is ambiguous. Germline-derived CDR1 and CDR2 are DFQATT and SNEGSKA (reference sequence). The length of the CDR3 is 11 residues. The CDR3 region is CSATIIPEMGF. DNA for the CDR3: TGCAGTGCCACCATAATACCAGAAATGGGGTTC.

This clonotype appeared many times. V gene TRBV5-1 combines with J gene TRBJ2-5, with D possibly TRBD1 on 6 matching bases. This CDR3 is 15 amino acids long. Germline values: CDR1 SGHRS, CDR2 YFSETQ. The V gene lost 0 bases and the J gene lost 5 bases, with 14 bases spanning the gap. The CDR3 sequence: CASSLVGQQSETQYF. Here the CDR3 DNA reads TGCGCCAGCAGCTTGGTCGGACAGCAGAGCGAGACCCAGTACTTC.

This clonotype was seen more than once but under ten times. The gene calls are TRBV20-1 and TRBJ2-5; D may correspond to TRBD1 or TRBD2 (5 bases each). V gave up 6 bases and J gave up 2 bases, with 16 bases separating them. CDR3 size: 14 residues. In germline, CDR1 is DFQATT, CDR2 SNEGSKA (reference sequence). DNA for the CDR3: TGCAGTGCCCCCCCCTGGGACGGACAAGAGACCCAGTACTTC. Translated, it gives CSAPPWDGQETQYF.

A word on this clonotype: It is likely a read error, because the conserved phenylalanine at the end of the CDR3 is missing. This chain connects TRBV14 to TRBJ2-5; 8 nucleotides line up with TRBD1. CDR1 SGHDN and CDR2 FVKESK come from the germline V gene. V dropped 2 bases and J dropped 4; count of bases not matched to a gene: 6. The CDR3 totals 15 residues. CDR3 sequence reads: CASSQLDRGGETQYL. For the CDR3, the DNA is TGTGCCAGCAGCCAACTAGACAGGGGAGGAGAGACCCAGTACCTC.

In this sample, this clonotype turned up many times. V is TRBV7-2 and J is TRBJ2-7; 7 bases agree with TRBD2. This CDR3 comprises 15 residues. V lost 1 base and J lost 3; bases outside the gene matches: 6. Germline assignment: CDR1 SGHTA and CDR2 FQGNSA. CDR3: CASSLEGGGGYEQYF. In DNA, the CDR3 is TGTGCCAGCAGCTTAGAGGGTGGGGGGGGCTACGAGCAGTACTTC. The full variable domain, rest sourced from reference TRBV7-2 and TRBJ2-7, is GAGVSQSPSNKVTEKGKDVELRCDPISGHTALYWYRQSLGQGLEFLIYFQGNSAPDKSGLPSDRFSAERTGGSVSTLTIQRTQQEDSAVYLCASSLEGGGGYEQYFGPGTRLTVT.

The table lists this clonotype with many counts. The chain uses TRBV6-5 and TRBJ1-1, with D unclear. The V end was cut by 5 bases, the J end by 10 bases, with 11 bases between. Germline V CDR1 and CDR2: MNHEY, SVGAGI. The CDR3 loop spans 11 amino acids. The CDR3 is CASSPGAGAFF. The CDR3 DNA sequence: TGTGCCAGCAGTCCGGGAGCCGGAGCTTTCTTT.

This clonotype was found many times. This chain joins TRBV7-2 and TRBJ2-2; D is ambiguous. With 3 bases removed from V and 2 bases from J, the gap between germline ends came to 7 bases. The germline gives CDR1 SGHTA, CDR2 FQGNSA. The CDR3 covers 14 residues. DNA of the CDR3: TGTGCCAGCAGCTTTTCCCTTAACACCGGGGAGCTGTTTTTT. It yields the protein CASSFSLNTGELFF.

The sample holds many counts of this clonotype. The rearrangement links TRBV6-1 to TRBJ2-6; TRBD1 might be the D (7 bases). This CDR3 has 17 amino acids. Trimming cost V 6 bases and J 2 bases, with 17 bases left between them. Per the germline V gene, CDR1 is MNHNS and CDR2 is SASEGT. For the CDR3, the DNA is TGTGCCAGCAGGCGACAGGGAGGTCGCGCTGGGGCCAACGTCCTGACTTTC. Amino acid sequence: CASRRQGGRAGANVLTF.

The V call is TRBV5-4, the J call TRBJ1-6; no clear D gene. This CDR3 region has 14 residues. V lost 3 bases, J lost 5 bases, and 9 bases lay in between. CDR1 is SGHNT and CDR2 is YYREEE in the germline V gene (reference sequence). CDR3 protein: CASSSDGNNSPLHF. The DNA for the CDR3 is TGTGCCAGCAGCTCGGACGGTAATAATTCACCCCTCCACTTT.

J is TRBJ2-5 and V is TRBV5-1; D is possibly TRBD2 (5 bases). Germline-derived CDR1 and CDR2 are SGHRS and YFSETQ. V shed 0 bases and J shed 2 bases, with 14 bases lying between them. This CDR3 is built from 16 residues. CDR3 residues: CASSLGQLGGQETQYF. Written as DNA, the CDR3 is TGCGCCAGCAGCTTGGGGCAGTTGGGCGGGCAAGAGACCCAGTACTTC. The full variable domain, with the rest looked up from reference TRBV5-1 and TRBJ2-5, is KAGVTQTPRYLIKTRGQQVTLSCSPISGHRSVSWYQQTPGQGLQFLFEYFSETQRNKGNFPGRFSGRQFSNSRSEMNVSTLELGDSALYLCASSLGQLGGQETQYFGPGTRLLVL.

Ten or more counts support this clonotype. The chain recombines TRBV12-3 or TRBV12-4 with TRBJ2-1; maybe TRBD1 (6 bases). V was clipped by 8 bases and J by 1 base, with 12 bases between them. The CDR3 runs 14 residues. CDR3 protein: CASQGMGSYNEQFF. The CDR3 nucleotides read TGTGCCAGCCAGGGGATGGGGTCCTACAATGAGCAGTTCTTC.

The chain links TRBV7-2 to TRBJ2-5; no clear D gene. Germline lookup yields CDR1 SGHTA and CDR2 FQGNSA. This CDR3 has 12 amino acids. The V end lost 5 bases, the J end lost 5 bases, and 9 bases lay between the germline ends. The CDR3 DNA sequence: TGTGCCAGCAGCCTCGGTGCGGAGACCCAGTACTTC. Its protein is CASSLGAETQYF.

This clonotype came up a few times. The rearrangement joins TRBV5-1 to TRBJ2-1; 7 bases line up with TRBD2. The CDR3 extends over 17 amino acids. Trimming at V came to 2 bases and at J to 5 bases, leaving 13 bases not matched to a gene. Germline CDR1 SGHRS, CDR2 YFSETQ. In DNA, the CDR3 is TGCGCCAGCAGCTTTAGGGACTGGACTAGAGGTAACAATGAGCAGTTCTTC. Its protein is CASSFRDWTRGNNEQFF.

This clonotype has only a few counts. This chain links TRBV29-1 with TRBJ2-7; 9 bases agree with TRBD2. Trimming cost V 3 bases and J 3 bases; bases outside gene matches: 3. The CDR3 runs to 13 residues. Germline V gene data show CDR1 as SQVTM and CDR2 as ANQGSEA. CDR3 nucleotides: TGCAGCGTTGATGGTAGCGGGAGCTACGAGCAGTACTTC. It encodes CSVDGSGSYEQYF.

This clonotype was seen many times. The chain is built from TRBV5-1 and TRBJ2-7, with 8 bases lining up with TRBD2. Trimming at V came to 1 base and at J to 3 bases, leaving 9 bases not matched to a gene. This CDR3 is 16 amino acids long. Germline CDR1 is SGHRS and CDR2 is YFSETQ. CDR3 in DNA: TGCGCCAGCAGCTTGAAGAAAAAGCGGGAGAGCTACGAGCAGTACTTC. Its translation: CASSLKKKRESYEQYF.

This clonotype was observed many times. V and J are TRBV20-1 and TRBJ2-2; D is undetermined. CDR3 length equals 14 residues. Trimming cost V 4 bases and J 0 bases, with 9 bases left between them. Germline CDR1 and CDR2: DFQATT and SNEGSKA (reference sequence). DNA of the CDR3: TGCAGTGCTAACGGACGGACGAACACCGGGGAGCTGTTTTTT. This sequence encodes CSANGRTNTGELFF.

The chain carries TRBV6-1 and TRBJ1-1; D gene ambiguous. Germline V CDR1 and CDR2: MNHNS, SASEGT. Trimming shortened V by 6 bases and J by 5 bases, and 22 bases separated the two germline ends. CDR3 length: 16 amino acids. Here the CDR3 DNA reads TGTGCCAGCAGACCCCGGCGAGGGAAAGGGAGAACTGAAGCTTTCTTT. Its translation is CASRPRRGKGRTEAFF.

The chain uses TRBV29-1 and TRBJ2-1, with 8 bases matching TRBD1. The CDR3 spans 13 residues. Trimming removed 6 bases from V and 10 bases from J; junction bases left unmatched: 11. Germline V gene lookup returns CDR1 SQVTM and CDR2 ANQGSEA. The CDR3 coding sequence is TGCAGCGTCCCGGGTCAGGGGGCGTCAGAGCAGTTCTTC. It translates to CSVPGQGASEQFF.

This clonotype was seen ten or more times. The rearrangement joins TRBV6-2 or TRBV6-3 to TRBJ2-1, with 9 nucleotides matching TRBD2. Germline V gene lookup returns CDR1 MNHEY and CDR2 SVGEGT. The CDR3 sequence is 15 residues long. V trimming: 6 bases; J trimming: 4 bases; junction bases outside the gene matches: 7. CDR3 DNA: TGTGCCAGCAGAGTAGCGGGAGTGGCTTACAATGAGCAGTTCTTC. Encoded protein: CASRVAGVAYNEQFF.

Only a few counts were recorded for this clonotype. This rearrangement joins TRBV20-1 to TRBJ2-7; tentatively, D is TRBD1 or TRBD2 (5 bases each). The CDR3 length is 14 residues. The germline gives CDR1 DFQATT, CDR2 SNEGSKA (reference sequence). V was trimmed by 6 bases and J by 3 bases, leaving 18 bases between them. The CDR3 spells CSARTGRSVYEQYF. As DNA, the CDR3 is TGCAGTGCCAGGACGGGACGATCGGTCTACGAGCAGTACTTC.

This clonotype appeared many times. The chain uses TRBV12-3 or TRBV12-4 and TRBJ1-1; the match to TRBD1 covers 11 bases. The CDR3 totals 13 residues. Trimming cost V 6 bases and J 5 bases; bases outside gene matches: 2. The CDR3 DNA is TGTGCCAGCAGGGGGACAGGGGGAACTGAAGCTTTCTTT. Protein: CASRGTGGTEAFF.